The sequence of this T cell receptor beta chain was determined in a study of blood T cell repertoires in COVID-19. Study context: PBMCs, B-cell-depleted T cells, or T cells were the source of the cDNA or gDNA that made up the material.

Measured with immunoSEQ multiplex PCR; TCRdb has only the in-frame clones, and not every one. The sample has approximately 330,000 clones, roughly 89% seen once. V lost 1 base, J lost 1 base, and 13 bases lay in between. The germline V gene encodes CDR1 PRHDT and CDR2 FYEKMQ (reference sequence). The length of the CDR3 is 16 residues. The receptor's source is a woman aged 40 to 50 with COVID-19, enrolled during active disease. Sequenced material: peripheral blood. This chain connects TRBV13 to TRBJ1-1; D is ambiguous. CDR3 sequence (DNA): TGTGCCAGCAGCTTAGAGGCGGGCGTGGGGAACACTGAAGCTTTCTTT. Translated, it gives CASSLEAGVGNTEAFF.